One T cell receptor (beta chain) is described in this entry. This clone has more than one count but fewer than ten. There is no known antigen for this receptor. One base away there is no much larger clone; base qualities are not given. The record originates from a study of cytomegalovirus exposure and HLA in healthy donors (TCRdb year 2017). Regarding the study in general: An earlier analysis of 587 of the donors reported about 280 Gb of sequence data and 90 million to 120 million unique TCR beta sequences obtained from about 179 million T cells. An early release that covered about 600 HLA-typed donors contained around 300 gigabases of sequencing data and around 80 million unique TCR sequences. Of the approximately 400 genotyped donors, about 80% fell in the genetic ancestry cluster associated with self-reported Caucasian donors. The study aimed to test whether signatures of past pathogen exposure could be identified by cataloging public T cell receptors. The study profiled the T cell repertoires of approximately 700 subjects by immunosequencing and related them to cytomegalovirus serostatus. Along with the approximately 700-subject first cohort, a separate validation cohort of over a hundred different subjects was used. The study combined high-throughput TCR immunosequencing, statistical association of individual TCRs with disease status, and machine learning to predict cytomegalovirus infection status. A later analysis re-examined previously published TCR beta repertoires from about 700 donors and added high-resolution HLA genotyping to investigate patterns of TCR occurrence. The later analysis used no new phenotypic data to find candidate immune exposures, relying instead on TCR beta sequences and their occurrence across donors. To decide whether each TCR beta V gene segment behaved as functional or pseudogenic, an earlier analysis of several hundred of the donors relied on high-throughput TCR beta sequencing. Donor age, sex, ethnicity and CMV serostatus were collected together with the repertoire data. In a later genetic analysis, genome-wide SNP genotypes for about three fifths of the roughly 670 donors were used, and that subset was treated as a discovery cohort. All discovery cohort repertoires had been generated on a single sequencing platform. Both class I and class II loci were covered by HLA typing, at four-digit resolution. The number of donors typed differed by locus, with about 629-640 for A, B, C, DRB1 and DQB1, roughly 520 for DQA1, 606 for DPA1, and some 440 for DPB1. Four to six DR-DQ haplotypes were handled as single units for association and clustering, since linkage in the cohort was strong. Among roughly 400 genotyped donors of the cohort, an average of approximately 240,000 unique TCR beta nucleotide sequences was sequenced per donor, of which about 19% were non-productive. General conclusions and limits of the study: Specific HLA alleles were associated with 15,000 to 20,000 TCR beta sequences at a false discovery rate of 0.05 in a later analysis. When HLA alleles, especially DR and DQ, strongly co-occurred, attributing TCR associations to individual alleles was difficult. According to a later analysis, parvovirus B19, influenza, CMV and Epstein-Barr virus appeared linked to several top co-occurrence clusters. A cluster of highly shared sequence variants was judged likely to be a technical artifact of the sequencing pipeline. The authors suggested that the approach could potentially be extended to other disease states and immunological phenotypes. The study listed approximately 150 TCR beta chains as associated with cytomegalovirus. A later analysis found that most CMV-associated TCR beta chains appeared HLA-restricted, with HLA associations seemingly driven largely by CMV exposure. HLA typing was unavailable for some donors at each locus, so association tests used only the typed subset. Correlated functional status among segregating V segments might reflect linkage disequilibrium, but an unknown experimental factor could not be ruled out. A later analysis found that TCR association rates varied across HLA loci, with DRB1 alleles showing the most associated TCRs and HLA-C alleles the fewest. A further reported finding was that TCR beta sequences accurately predicted the HLA-A and HLA-B alleles for most subjects in the first cohort. In an earlier analysis of more than 450 of the donors, most TCR beta V segments were observed in productive rearrangements about 87% or about 30% of the time, broadly matching IMGT annotations. According to a later genetic analysis, donors in an Asian-associated ancestry cluster had fewer N-insertions in productive TCRs than the approximately 690-donor mean. Sequencing depth was assumed to be roughly uniform across donors in the presence/absence analyses, though that assumption may not hold. In both the original and validation cohorts, the classifier was reported to diagnose cytomegalovirus status with high specificity and sensitivity. In a later analysis, HLA-associated TCR beta chains showed more clonal expansion and lower generation probabilities than non-associated chains that were equally common. The earlier analysis of a few hundred of the donors excluded 15 to 20 rarely observed V segments, including chromosome 9 orphons, because counts were too low. Most TCR sequences were seen in very few donors, while some public TCRs were found in many individuals. V-gene and J-gene trimming of TCR beta chains was associated with a missense DCLRE1C variant in a later genetic analysis, and the association was replicated in an independent cohort. In this cohort, only TCR beta chains were sequenced, and detectable features were limited by the absence of alpha or paired-chain data. For the cohort, immune exposure information was limited to CMV serostatus. A few of the identified cytomegalovirus-associated TCR beta chains were confirmed in vitro to be specific for cytomegalovirus antigens.

The cohort was made up of several hundred healthy bone marrow donors. All cohort members were sampled while nominally healthy, although unrecorded immune exposures were likely present. The donor was CMV seropositive and belonged to the group of 250 to 300 seropositive cohort members. A peripheral blood sample was collected from each donor, and TCR beta sequencing was performed on peripheral blood mononuclear cells. The Qiagen DNeasy Blood Extraction Kit was used to extract genomic DNA from the blood cell samples. Receptor amplification or capture employed the immunoSEQ multiplex PCR assay. For the multiplex PCR, a mixture combining 60 forward primers for TCR Vbeta segments and 13 reverse primers for TCR Jbeta segments was used. The CDR3 region of rearranged TCR beta genes was amplified from genomic DNA by a multiplex PCR assay. The amplified TCR beta libraries were sequenced on the Illumina HiSeq System as 87-base-pair reads. In the source study's methods: A later analysis counted tens of millions of unique TCR beta chains across the 650 to 800 repertoires, and about 10 million of these chains were shared by at least two donors. Raw reads were error-corrected and collapsed into unique sequences with a nearest-neighbor algorithm that merged closely related sequences to remove PCR and sequencing errors. To assign V, D and J gene segments, CDR3 sequences were aligned to IMGT reference sequences. Each retained sequence needed at least a six-nucleotide match to both a V gene segment and a J gene segment. Rearrangements were called productive when the CDR3 lacked stop codons and stayed in frame with V and J; all others were non-productive. CDR3 was defined according to IMGT convention as the region running from the second conserved V-encoded cysteine to the conserved J-encoded phenylalanine. The earlier analysis of 500 to 650 of the donors excluded any sequence lacking an unambiguous match to a single V gene segment. In an earlier analysis of around 590 of the donors, a V segment was called functional when productive rearrangements were above 56.7%, and segregating when the standard deviation between donors exceeded 5%. A statistical classification framework was built for diagnosing cytomegalovirus status from the catalog of TCR beta chain sequences. V and J gene assignment, in a later analysis, came from comparing TCR nucleotide sequences with IMGT/GENE-DB human TR gene sequences. In a later analysis, CDR3 sequences and most-parsimonious VDJ recombination scenarios were assigned using the TCRdist pipeline. In a later analysis, each TCR beta chain was defined by its CDR3 amino acid sequence together with its V-gene family, and reads lacking a unique V-gene family were excluded. To address suspected cross-contamination and a sequencing artifact, a later analysis removed around 590 highly shared, low-generation-probability nucleotide sequences. In a later analysis, a clonal expansion index for each public chain was calculated from normalized within-repertoire ranks of inferred template counts. A later analysis computed generation probabilities with a VDJ recombination model fitted to out-of-frame rearrangements, and checked the results against IGoR. In a later analysis, hypergeometric tests were used to score TCR-TCR, TCR-HLA and TCR-CMV co-occurrence, with a repertoire-size bias correction applied to TCR pairs. False discovery rates were estimated in a later analysis by permuting HLA or CMV assignments 20 times. In a later analysis, co-occurring TCRs were grouped using DBSCAN, with TCRdist sequence similarity added in when clustering inside HLA-allele-positive subsets. For co-occurrence clustering, repertoires with fewer than 30,000 or more than 120,000 public chains were excluded, along with five repertoires with anomalous nucleotide sharing. Held by TCRdb, this immuneACCESS table contains in-frame sequences only and omits some clones. Under half of the omission traces to an unresolved V gene where checked; the cause of the rest is unknown. V, J and clone size derive from that table, while D and trimming were established from the DNA sequence. Present in this sample are about 98,000 clones, around three quarters of which were seen just once. 16% of the sample goes to the ten largest clones.

What was sequenced was PBMCs. The sequence was collected from a man in his fifties or sixties in good health and CMV-seropositive.

The CDR3 has the sequence CASSPRTSGGNKEFF. At the DNA level, the sequence is TGTGCCAGTAGTCCCAGGACTAGCGGGGGGAATAAGGAGTTCTTC. Rearrangement joined TRBV19 to TRBJ2-1; the central 14 bases match TRBD2. The cysteine opens and the phenylalanine closes a CDR3 of 15 amino acids. Of the read, only the CDR3 DNA is kept; its 45 bases are in frame from base 1. V ends up 5 bases short and J 14 bases short, with an unmatched junction base count of 11. From the germline V gene (reference sequence), CDR1 is LNHDA and CDR2 is SQIVND.